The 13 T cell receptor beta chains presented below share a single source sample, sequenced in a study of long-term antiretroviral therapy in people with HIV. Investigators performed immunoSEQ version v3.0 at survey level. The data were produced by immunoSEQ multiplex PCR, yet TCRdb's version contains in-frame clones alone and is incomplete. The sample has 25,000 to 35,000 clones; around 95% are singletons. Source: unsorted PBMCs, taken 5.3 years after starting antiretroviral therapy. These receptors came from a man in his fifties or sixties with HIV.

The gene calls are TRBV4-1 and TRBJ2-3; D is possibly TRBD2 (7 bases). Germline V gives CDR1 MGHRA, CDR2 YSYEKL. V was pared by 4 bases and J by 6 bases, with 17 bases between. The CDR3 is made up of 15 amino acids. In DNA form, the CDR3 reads TGCGCCAGCAGCCCGGAGGGGGGGGTAGGGGATACGCAGTATTTT. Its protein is CASSPEGGVGDTQYF.

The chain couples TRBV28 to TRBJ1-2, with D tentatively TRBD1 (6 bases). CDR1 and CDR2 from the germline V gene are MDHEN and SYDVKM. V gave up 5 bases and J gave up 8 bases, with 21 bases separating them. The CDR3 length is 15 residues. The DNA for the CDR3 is TGTGCCAGCAGTATCCCCGGGACAAGGGTCAGGGGCTACACCTTC. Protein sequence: CASSIPGTRVRGYTF.

As DNA, the CDR3 is TGCGCCGGAGCAGCGCGCCCTAATGAAAAACTGTTTTTT. As protein: CAGAARPNEKLFF. The V gene is TRBV10-2, the J gene TRBJ1-4, with D unclear. Germline lookup yields CDR1 WSHSY and CDR2 SAAADI. V lost 11 bases, J lost 3 bases, and 13 bases lay in between. The CDR3 has 13 amino acids.

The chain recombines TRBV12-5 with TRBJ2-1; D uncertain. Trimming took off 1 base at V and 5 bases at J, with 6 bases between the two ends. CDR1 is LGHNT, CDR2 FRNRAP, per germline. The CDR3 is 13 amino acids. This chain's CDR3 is CASGLGRNNEQFF. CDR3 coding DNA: TGTGCTAGTGGTTTGGGTCGCAACAATGAGCAGTTCTTC.

The CDR3 region is CSVDMPGEYYNEQFF. In DNA form, the CDR3 reads TGCAGCGTTGATATGCCGGGGGAATACTACAATGAGCAGTTCTTC. V usage is TRBV29-1 and J usage is TRBJ2-1; a possible D gene is TRBD2 (6 bases). Germline CDR1 and CDR2: SQVTM and ANQGSEA. CDR3 size: 15 residues. Deletions cut 3 bases from V and 3 bases from J, with 15 bases between.

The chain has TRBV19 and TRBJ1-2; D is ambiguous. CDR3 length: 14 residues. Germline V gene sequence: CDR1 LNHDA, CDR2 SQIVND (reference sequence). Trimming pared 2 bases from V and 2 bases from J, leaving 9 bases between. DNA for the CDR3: TGTGCCAGTAGTATATTGACGGACAACTATGGCTACACCTTC. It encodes CASSILTDNYGYTF.

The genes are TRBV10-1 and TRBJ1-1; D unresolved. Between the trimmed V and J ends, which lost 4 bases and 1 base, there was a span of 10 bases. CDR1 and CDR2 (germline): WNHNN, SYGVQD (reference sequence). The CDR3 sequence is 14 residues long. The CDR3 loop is CASSATKWNTEAFF. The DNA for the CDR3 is TGCGCCAGCAGTGCTACTAAGTGGAACACTGAAGCTTTCTTT.

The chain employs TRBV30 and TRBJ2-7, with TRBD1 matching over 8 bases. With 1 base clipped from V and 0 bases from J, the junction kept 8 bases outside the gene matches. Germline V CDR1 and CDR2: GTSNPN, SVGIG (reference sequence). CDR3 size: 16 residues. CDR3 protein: CAWSDPKDRVSYEQYF. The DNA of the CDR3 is TGTGCCTGGAGTGACCCCAAGGACAGGGTCTCCTACGAGCAGTACTTC.

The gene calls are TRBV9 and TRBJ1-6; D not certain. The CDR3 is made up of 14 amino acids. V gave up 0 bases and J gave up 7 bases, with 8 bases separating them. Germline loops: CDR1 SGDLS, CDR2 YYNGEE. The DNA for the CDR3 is TGTGCCAGCAGCGTAGTGGCAGAGAATTCACCCCTCCACTTT. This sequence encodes CASSVVAENSPLHF.

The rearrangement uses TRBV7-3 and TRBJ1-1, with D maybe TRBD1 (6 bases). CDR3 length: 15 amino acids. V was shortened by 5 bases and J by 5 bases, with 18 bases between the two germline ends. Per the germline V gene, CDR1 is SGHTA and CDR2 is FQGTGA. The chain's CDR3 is CASSPFGRGGTEAFF. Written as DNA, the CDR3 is TGTGCCAGCAGCCCTTTCGGTAGGGGGGGGACTGAAGCTTTCTTT.

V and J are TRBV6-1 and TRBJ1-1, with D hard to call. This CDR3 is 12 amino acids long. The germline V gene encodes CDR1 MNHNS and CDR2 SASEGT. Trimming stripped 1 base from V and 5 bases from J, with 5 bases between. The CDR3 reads CASSEGGTEAFF. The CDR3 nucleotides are TGTGCCAGCAGTGAAGGAGGGACTGAAGCTTTCTTT.

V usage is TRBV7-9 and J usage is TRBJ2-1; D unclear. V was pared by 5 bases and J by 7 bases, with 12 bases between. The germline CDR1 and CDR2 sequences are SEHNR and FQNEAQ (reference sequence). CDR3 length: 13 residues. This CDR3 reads CASSEALNNEQFF. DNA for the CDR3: TGTGCCAGCAGCGAAGCCCTGAATAATGAGCAGTTCTTC.

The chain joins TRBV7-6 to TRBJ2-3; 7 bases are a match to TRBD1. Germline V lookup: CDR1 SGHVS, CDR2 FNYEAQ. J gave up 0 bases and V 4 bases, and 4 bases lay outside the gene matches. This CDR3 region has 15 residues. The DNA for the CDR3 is TGTGCCAGCAGCTGGACAGGAACTAGCACAGATACGCAGTATTTT. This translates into CASSWTGTSTDTQYF. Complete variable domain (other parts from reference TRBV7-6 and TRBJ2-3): GAGVSQSPRYKVTKRGQDVALRCDPISGHVSLYWYRQALGQGPEFLTYFNYEAQQDKSGLPNDRFSAERPEGSISTLTIQRTEQRDSAMYRCASSWTGTSTDTQYFGPGTRLTVL.